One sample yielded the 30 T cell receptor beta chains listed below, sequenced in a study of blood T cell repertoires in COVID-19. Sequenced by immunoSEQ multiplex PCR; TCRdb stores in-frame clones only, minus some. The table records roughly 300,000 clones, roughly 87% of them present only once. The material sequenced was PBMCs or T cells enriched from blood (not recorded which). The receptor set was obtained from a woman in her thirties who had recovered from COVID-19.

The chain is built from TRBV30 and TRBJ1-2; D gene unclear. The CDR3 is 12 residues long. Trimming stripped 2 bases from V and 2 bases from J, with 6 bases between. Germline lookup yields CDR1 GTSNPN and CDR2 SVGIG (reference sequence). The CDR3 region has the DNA TGTGCCTGGAGTTTCGGGAACTATGGCTACACCTTC. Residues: CAWSFGNYGYTF.

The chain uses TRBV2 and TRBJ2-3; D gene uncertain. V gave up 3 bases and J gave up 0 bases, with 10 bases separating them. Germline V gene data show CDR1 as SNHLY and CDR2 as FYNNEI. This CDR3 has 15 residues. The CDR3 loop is CASSDSLSSTDTQYF. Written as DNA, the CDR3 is TGTGCCAGCAGTGACTCTCTATCTAGCACAGATACGCAGTATTTT.

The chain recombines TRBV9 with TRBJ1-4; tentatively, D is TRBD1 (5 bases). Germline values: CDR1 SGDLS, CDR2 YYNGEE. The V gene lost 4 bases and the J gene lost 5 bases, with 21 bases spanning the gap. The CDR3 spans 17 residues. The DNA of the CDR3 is TGTGCCAGCAGCCCTCACGCGGGGGGGTCGGGAAATGAAAAACTGTTTTTT. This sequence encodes CASSPHAGGSGNEKLFF. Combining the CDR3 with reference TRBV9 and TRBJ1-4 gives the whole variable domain DSGVTQTPKHLITATGQRVTLRCSPRSGDLSVYWYQQSLDQGLQFLIQYYNGEERAKGNILERFSAQQFPDLHSELNLSSLELGDSALYFCASSPHAGGSGNEKLFFGSGTQLSVL.

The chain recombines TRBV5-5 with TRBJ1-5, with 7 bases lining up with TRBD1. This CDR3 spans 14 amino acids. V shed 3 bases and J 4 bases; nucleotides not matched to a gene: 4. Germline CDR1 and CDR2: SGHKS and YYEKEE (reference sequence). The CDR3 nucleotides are TGTGCCAGCAGCTCCCAGGGGGGTAATCAGCCCCAGCATTTT. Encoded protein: CASSSQGGNQPQHF.

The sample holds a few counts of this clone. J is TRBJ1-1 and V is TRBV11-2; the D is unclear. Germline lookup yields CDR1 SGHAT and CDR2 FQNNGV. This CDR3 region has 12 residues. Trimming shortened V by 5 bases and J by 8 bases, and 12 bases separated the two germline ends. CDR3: CASSLTRTEAFF. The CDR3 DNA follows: TGTGCCAGCAGCCTCACTAGAACCGAAGCTTTCTTT.

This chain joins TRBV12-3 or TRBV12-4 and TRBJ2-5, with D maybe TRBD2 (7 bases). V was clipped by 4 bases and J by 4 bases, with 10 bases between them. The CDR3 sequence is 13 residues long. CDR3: CASSWGGGETQYF. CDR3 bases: TGTGCCAGCAGTTGGGGGGGCGGAGAGACCCAGTACTTC.

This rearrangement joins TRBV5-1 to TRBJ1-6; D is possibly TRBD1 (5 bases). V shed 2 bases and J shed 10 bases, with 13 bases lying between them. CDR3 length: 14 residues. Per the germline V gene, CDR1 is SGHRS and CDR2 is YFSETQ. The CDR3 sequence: CASSFSGTGSPLHF. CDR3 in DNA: TGCGCCAGCAGCTTTTCCGGGACTGGGTCACCCCTCCACTTT.

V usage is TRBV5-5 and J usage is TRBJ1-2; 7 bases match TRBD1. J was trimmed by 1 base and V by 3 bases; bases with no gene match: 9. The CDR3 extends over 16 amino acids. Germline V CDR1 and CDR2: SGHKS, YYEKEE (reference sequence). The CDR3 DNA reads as TGTGCCAGCAGCTCTGCAGGGACAGCGCTTAACTATGGCTACACCTTC. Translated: CASSSAGTALNYGYTF. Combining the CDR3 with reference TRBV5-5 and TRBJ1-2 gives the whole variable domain DAGVTQSPTHLIKTRGQQVTLRCSPISGHKSVSWYQQVLGQGPQFIFQYYEKEERGRGNFPDRFSARQFPNYSSELNVNALLLGDSALYLCASSSAGTALNYGYTFGSGTRLTVV.

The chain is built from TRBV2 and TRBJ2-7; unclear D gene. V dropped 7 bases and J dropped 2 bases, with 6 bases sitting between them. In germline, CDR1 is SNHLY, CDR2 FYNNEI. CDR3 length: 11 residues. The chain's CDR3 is CASTVTYEQYF. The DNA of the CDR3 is TGTGCCAGCACAGTAACCTACGAGCAGTACTTC.

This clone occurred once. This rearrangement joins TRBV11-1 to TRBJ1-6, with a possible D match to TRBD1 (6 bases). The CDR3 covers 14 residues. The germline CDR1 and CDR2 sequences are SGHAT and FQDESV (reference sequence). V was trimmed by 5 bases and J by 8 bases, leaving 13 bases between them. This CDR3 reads CASSAWGGDSPLHF. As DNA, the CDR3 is TGTGCCAGCAGCGCTTGGGGGGGCGATTCACCCCTCCACTTT.

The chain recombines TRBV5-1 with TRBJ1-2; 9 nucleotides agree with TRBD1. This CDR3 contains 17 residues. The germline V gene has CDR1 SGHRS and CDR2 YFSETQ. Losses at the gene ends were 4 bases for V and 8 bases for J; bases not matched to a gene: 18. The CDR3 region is CASSTGTGSLERLGYTF. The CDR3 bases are TGCGCCAGCAGCACCGGGACAGGGTCCCTAGAACGTTTGGGCTACACCTTC.

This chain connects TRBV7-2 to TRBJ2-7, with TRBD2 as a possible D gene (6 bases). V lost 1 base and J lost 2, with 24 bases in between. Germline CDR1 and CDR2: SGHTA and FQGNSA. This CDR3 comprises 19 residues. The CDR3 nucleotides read TGTGCCAGCAGCTTAGTGTTGGGGGTTCCCACTAGCCGTCCCTACGAGCAGTACTTC. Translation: CASSLVLGVPTSRPYEQYF.

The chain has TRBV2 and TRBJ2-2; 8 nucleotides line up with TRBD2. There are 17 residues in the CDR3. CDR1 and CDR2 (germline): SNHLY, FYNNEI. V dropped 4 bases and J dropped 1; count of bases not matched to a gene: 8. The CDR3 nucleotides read TGTGCCAGCAGTGTAAATGGCCTAGCGGGGAACACCGGGGAGCTGTTTTTT. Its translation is CASSVNGLAGNTGELFF.

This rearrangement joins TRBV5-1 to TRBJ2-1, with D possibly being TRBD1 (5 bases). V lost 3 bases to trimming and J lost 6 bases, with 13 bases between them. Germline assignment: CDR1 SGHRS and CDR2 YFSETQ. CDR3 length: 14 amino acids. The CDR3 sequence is CASSSVLGPNEQFF. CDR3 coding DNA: TGCGCCAGCAGCTCGGTATTGGGGCCCAATGAGCAGTTCTTC.

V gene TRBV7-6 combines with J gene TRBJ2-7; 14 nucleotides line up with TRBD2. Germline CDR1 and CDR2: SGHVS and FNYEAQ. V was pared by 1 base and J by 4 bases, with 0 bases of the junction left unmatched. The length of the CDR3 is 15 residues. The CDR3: CASSLGTSGGYEQYF. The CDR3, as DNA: TGTGCCAGCAGCTTAGGGACTAGCGGGGGGTACGAGCAGTACTTC.

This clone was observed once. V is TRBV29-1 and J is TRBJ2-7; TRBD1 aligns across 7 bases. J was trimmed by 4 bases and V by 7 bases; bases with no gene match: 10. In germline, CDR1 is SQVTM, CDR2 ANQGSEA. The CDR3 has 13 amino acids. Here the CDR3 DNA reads TGCAGCGCTCAAGAGGGACAGAAGTACGAGCAGTACTTC. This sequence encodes CSAQEGQKYEQYF.

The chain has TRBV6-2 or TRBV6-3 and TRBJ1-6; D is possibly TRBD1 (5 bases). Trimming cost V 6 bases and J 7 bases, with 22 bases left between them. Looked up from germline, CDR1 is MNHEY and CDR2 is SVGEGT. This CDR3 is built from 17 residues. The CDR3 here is CASSPGTLSRGNSPLHF. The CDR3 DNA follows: TGTGCCAGCAGCCCCGGGACTCTCTCGCGGGGGAATTCACCCCTCCACTTT.

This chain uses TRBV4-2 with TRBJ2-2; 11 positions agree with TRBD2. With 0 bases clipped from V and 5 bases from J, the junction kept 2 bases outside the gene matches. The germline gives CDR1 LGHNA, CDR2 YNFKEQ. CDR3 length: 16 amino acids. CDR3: CASSQDPSGGTGELFF. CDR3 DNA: TGTGCCAGCAGCCAAGATCCTAGCGGGGGGACCGGGGAGCTGTTTTTT.

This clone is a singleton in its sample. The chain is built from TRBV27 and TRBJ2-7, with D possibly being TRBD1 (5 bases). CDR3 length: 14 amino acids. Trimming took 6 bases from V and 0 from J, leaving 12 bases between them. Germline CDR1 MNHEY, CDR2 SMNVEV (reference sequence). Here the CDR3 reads CASRTVPSSYEQYF. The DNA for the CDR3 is TGTGCCAGCAGGACAGTTCCTAGCTCCTACGAGCAGTACTTC.

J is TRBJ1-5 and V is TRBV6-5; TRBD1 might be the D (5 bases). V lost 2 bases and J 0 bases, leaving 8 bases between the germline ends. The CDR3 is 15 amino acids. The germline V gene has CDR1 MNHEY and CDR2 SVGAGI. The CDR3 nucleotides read TGTGCCAGCAGTTACGCAGGGTTTAGCAATCAGCCCCAGCATTTT. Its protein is CASSYAGFSNQPQHF.

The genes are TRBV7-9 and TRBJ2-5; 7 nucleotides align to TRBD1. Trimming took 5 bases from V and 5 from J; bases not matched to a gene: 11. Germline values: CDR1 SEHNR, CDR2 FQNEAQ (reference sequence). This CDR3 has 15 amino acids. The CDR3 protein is CASSPRQGAAETQYF. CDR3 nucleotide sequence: TGTGCCAGCAGCCCCAGACAGGGAGCCGCTGAGACCCAGTACTTC.

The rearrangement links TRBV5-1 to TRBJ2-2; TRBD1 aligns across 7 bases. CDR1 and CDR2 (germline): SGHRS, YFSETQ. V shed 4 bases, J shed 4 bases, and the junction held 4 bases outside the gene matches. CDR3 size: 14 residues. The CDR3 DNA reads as TGCGCCAGCAGCCTGGACAGGAGCACCGGGGAGCTGTTTTTT. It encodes CASSLDRSTGELFF.

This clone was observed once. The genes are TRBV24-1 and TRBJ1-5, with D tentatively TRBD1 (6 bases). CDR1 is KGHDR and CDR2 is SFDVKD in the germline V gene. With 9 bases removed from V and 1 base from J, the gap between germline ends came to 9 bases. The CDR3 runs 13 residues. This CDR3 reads CATQQGSNQPQHF. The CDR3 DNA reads TGTGCCACCCAGCAGGGGAGCAATCAGCCCCAGCATTTT.

CDR3 DNA sequence: TGTGCCAGCAGCTTGAGGCGAGGTCAGCCCCAGCATTTT. It translates to CASSLRRGQPQHF. The chain uses TRBV7-9 and TRBJ1-5; no definite D call. Germline CDR1 and CDR2: SEHNR and FQNEAQ (reference sequence). This CDR3 contains 13 residues. Between the trimmed V and J ends, which lost 3 bases and 6 bases, there was a span of 9 bases. Together with reference TRBV7-9 and TRBJ1-5, the CDR3 gives the full variable domain: DTGVSQNPRHKITKRGQNVTFRCDPISEHNRLYWYRQTLGQGPEFLTYFQNEAQLEKSRLLSDRFSAERPKGSFSTLEIQRTEQGDSAMYLCASSLRRGQPQHFGDGTRLSIL.

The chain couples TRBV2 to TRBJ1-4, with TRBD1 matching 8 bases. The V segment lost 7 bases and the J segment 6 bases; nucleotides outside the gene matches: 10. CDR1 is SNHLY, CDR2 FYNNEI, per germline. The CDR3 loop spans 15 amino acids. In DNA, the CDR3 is TGTGCCAGCACTCGACAGGGGAAGGGGGATGAAAAACTGTTTTTT. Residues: CASTRQGKGDEKLFF.

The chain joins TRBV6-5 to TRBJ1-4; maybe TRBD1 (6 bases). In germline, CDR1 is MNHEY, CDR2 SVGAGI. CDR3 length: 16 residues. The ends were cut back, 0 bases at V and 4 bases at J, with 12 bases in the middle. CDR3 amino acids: CASSYSGATHNEKLFF. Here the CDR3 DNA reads TGTGCCAGCAGTTACTCGGGGGCCACCCATAATGAAAAACTGTTTTTT.

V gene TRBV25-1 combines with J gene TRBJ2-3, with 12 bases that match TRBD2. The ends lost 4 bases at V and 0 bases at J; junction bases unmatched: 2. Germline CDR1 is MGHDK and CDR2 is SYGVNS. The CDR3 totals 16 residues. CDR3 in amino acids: CASSAGTSGSTDTQYF. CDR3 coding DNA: TGTGCCAGCAGTGCTGGGACTAGCGGGAGCACAGATACGCAGTATTTT.

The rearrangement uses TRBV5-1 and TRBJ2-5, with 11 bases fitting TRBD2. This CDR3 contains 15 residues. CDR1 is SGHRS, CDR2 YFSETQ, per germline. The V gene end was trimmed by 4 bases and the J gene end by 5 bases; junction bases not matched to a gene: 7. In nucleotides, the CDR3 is TGCGCCAGCAGCGAGACTAGCGGGGTAGAGGAGACCCAGTACTTC. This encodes CASSETSGVEETQYF.

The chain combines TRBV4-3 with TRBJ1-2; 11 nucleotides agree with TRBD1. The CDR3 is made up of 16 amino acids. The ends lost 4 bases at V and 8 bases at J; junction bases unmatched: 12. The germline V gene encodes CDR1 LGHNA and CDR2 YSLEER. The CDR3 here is CASSPSRDRGVRGYTF. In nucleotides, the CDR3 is TGCGCCAGCAGCCCCAGTCGGGACAGGGGGGTTCGAGGCTACACCTTC.

The CDR3 nucleotides read TGTGCCAGCAGCTTCTCTGGGGCTTACAATGAGCAGTTCTTC. It is translated as CASSFSGAYNEQFF. V and J are TRBV7-6 and TRBJ2-1; possibly TRBD1 for D (5 bases). V was clipped by 3 bases and J by 4 bases, with 10 bases between them. CDR3 length: 14 amino acids. Germline assignment: CDR1 SGHVS and CDR2 FNYEAQ.